Detailed here is one T cell receptor beta chain. The starting material, unfractionated whole blood, was used for total RNA extraction. The sample is drawn from a study of human T cells and chemical hapten exposure. Trimming took off 3 bases at V and 5 bases at J, with 7 bases between the two ends. The CDR3 has 13 residues. CDR1 LNHDA and CDR2 SQIVND come from the germline V gene (reference sequence). Within the library, unique molecular identifiers were attached to each individual cDNA molecule. TCRdb itself ran the 5' RACE reads through MiXCR, one entry per CDR3 protein. Among tens of thousands of distinct CDR3 sequences, around 15% were seen once, and the ten largest hold nearly 7%.

The chain combines TRBV19 with TRBJ2-2; no firm D call. This TCR derives from a female donor in good health. The CDR3 here is CASSMGKTGELFF. CDR3 in DNA: TGTGCCAGTAGTATGGGTAAAACCGGGGAGCTGTTTTTT.